This T cell receptor beta chain was recovered during a study of T cell responses to AZD1222 COVID-19 vaccine. As concerns this clone: The antigen is not known.

Between the trimmed V and J ends, which lost 5 bases and 2 bases, there was a span of 16 bases. Germline V gene lookup returns CDR1 MGHRA and CDR2 YSYEKL. This CDR3 comprises 15 residues. Measured with immunoSEQ multiplex PCR; TCRdb has only the in-frame clones, and not every one. The top ten clones hold roughly 3.3% of a sample with roughly 97,000 clones, around nine tenths of them seen once. The study's findings and limits: Donors skewed white British and female; clonal diversity was possibly underestimated. Elevations in Spike-specific TCR breadth and depth followed administration of two AZD1222 doses.

This TCR was recovered from an adult who received the MenACWY meningococcal vaccine as a control. The V call is TRBV4-1, the J call TRBJ2-7; the D call may be TRBD1 or TRBD2 (5 bases each). Sample: peripheral blood, taken 28 days after the second dose of the MenACWY control vaccine. The CDR3 DNA reads as TGCGCCAGCAGCTTCAACCGGGACGGAACCTACGAGCAGTACTTC. Translated: CASSFNRDGTYEQYF.